This T cell receptor beta chain was captured by sequencing in a study of radiation and T cells in renal cell carcinoma. Noted time point: blood 2 weeks post-SBRT. Specified treatment: 15 Gy SBRT to primary tumor, nephrectomy 4 weeks later. CDR1 is SGHDT and CDR2 is YYEEEE in the germline V gene. V gave up 2 bases and J gave up 0 bases, with 8 bases separating them. The CDR3 is 15 amino acids. The data were produced by immunoSEQ multiplex PCR, yet TCRdb's version contains in-frame clones alone and is incomplete. Here the sample spans tens of thousands of clones, 80% being singletons. The sample was blood, taken from a patient whose treatment included radiotherapy and nephrectomy. The clonotype was recovered from a woman in her 70s with renal cell carcinoma. V usage is TRBV5-6 and J usage is TRBJ2-2; maybe TRBD2 (6 bases). The CDR3 nucleotides read TGTGCCAGCAGCTTCGGACTACCGAACACCGGGGAGCTGTTTTTT. Its protein product is CASSFGLPNTGELFF.